The rows below give T cell receptor beta chains drawn from one sample of a study of beta chain features in type 1 diabetes. The protocol was immunoSEQ multiplex PCR, while the TCRdb copy is restricted to in-frame clones and leaves out a portion. In the table there are about 120,000 clones, over 15% of which are singletons. Sample: central memory CD4+ T cells from blood. The receptor set was obtained from a young man with type 1 diabetes. Both conserved end residues are part of each CDR3. Each record gives: D gene, clone size, V gene, J gene, CDR3 DNA, CDR3 protein. D genes are given only for firm matches. The listing skips clone size in some rows; elsewhere it reads once, few, many or a size class.

TRBD1	many	TRBV30	TRBJ2-4	TGTGCCTGGGACAGGGGCCTAGCCAAAAACATTCAGTACTTC	CAWDRGLAKNIQYF
TRBD1	few	TRBV9	TRBJ1-1	TGTGCCAGCAGCGTGACAGGGGATCTAGGCACTGAAGCTTTCTTT	CASSVTGDLGTEAFF
NA	few	TRBV25-1	TRBJ2-1	TGTGCCAGCAGTGAAGGGCCCAGTAAGCAGTTCTTC	CASSEGPSKQFF
TRBD1	once	TRBV6-5	TRBJ2-5	TGTGCCAGCAGTTACGTCGGGACAGCAAAAGAGACCCAGTACTTC	CASSYVGTAKETQYF
TRBD1	few	TRBV7-2	TRBJ2-5	TGTGCCAGCAGCGGGGACAGGGCGGGGAAGGAGACCCAGTACTTC	CASSGDRAGKETQYF
NA	few	TRBV4-3	TRBJ2-2	TGCGCCAGCAGACAAGGGCGGAACACCGGGGAGCTGTTTTTT	CASRQGRNTGELFF
NA	NA	TRBV28	TRBJ1-3	TGTGCCAGCAGCGTCCCGGGGACGTTGGGAAACACCATATATTTT	CASSVPGTLGNTIYF
NA	many	TRBV6-1	TRBJ2-3	TGTGCCAGCAGTGTTAGCCCAGAAAGCACAGATACGCAGTATTTT	CASSVSPESTDTQYF
TRBD1	few	TRBV4-2	TRBJ1-3	TGTGCCAGCAGCCAAGAGACAGGGGCGCTTGGAAACACCATATATTTT	CASSQETGALGNTIYF
NA	NA	TRBV5-1	TRBJ2-5	TGCGCCAGCAGCTTCACGTCCCCTAATCAAGAGACCCAGTACTTC	CASSFTSPNQETQYF
NA	few	TRBV2	TRBJ2-1	TGTGCCAGCAGTGAAGGTATGGGGTCCACCACCTACAATGAGCAGTTCTTC	CASSEGMGSTTYNEQFF
NA	few	TRBV29-1	TRBJ1-5	TGCAGCGTTCGGGGGACGAAAAATCAGCCCCAGCATTTT	CSVRGTKNQPQHF
NA	NA	TRBV7-2	TRBJ2-7	TGTGCCAGCAGCTTAGACAGGCTGCAGTACTTC	CASSLDRLQYF
NA	NA	TRBV28	TRBJ2-3	TGTGCCAGCGGAACTAGAACAGATACGCAGTATTTT	CASGTRTDTQYF
NA	NA	TRBV7-2	TRBJ2-7	TGTGCCAGCACCCGGGGCACCTTATTCTCCTACGAGCAGTACTTC	CASTRGTLFSYEQYF
TRBD1	NA	TRBV4-2	TRBJ1-2	TGTGCCAGCAGCCAAGGGACAGGGGATGGCTACACCTTC	CASSQGTGDGYTF
NA	NA	TRBV7-2	TRBJ1-1	TGTGCCAGCAGCCGCAGGGGAGGAAACACTGAAGCTTTCTTT	CASSRRGGNTEAFF
NA	NA	TRBV6-6	TRBJ1-6	TGTGCCAGCAGGAGGGGGGAGGGAAATTCACCCCTCCACTTT	CASRRGEGNSPLHF
NA	NA	TRBV29-1	TRBJ2-3	TGCAGCGTTGTTGGGGGGCTCACAGATACGCAGTATTTT	CSVVGGLTDTQYF
NA	NA	TRBV7-3	TRBJ1-1	TGTGCCAGCAGAGCGGACAGGAACACTGAAGCTTTCTTT	CASRADRNTEAFF
TRBD2	NA	TRBV7-2	TRBJ2-3	TGTGCCAGCAGCCCCTTAGCGGGGGTGGGCACAGATACGCAGTATTTT	CASSPLAGVGTDTQYF
TRBD1	NA	TRBV7-2	TRBJ2-3	TGTGCCAGCAGCTTACAGGGGGTGGGCGCAGATACGCAGTATTTT	CASSLQGVGADTQYF
NA	few	TRBV9	TRBJ1-2	TGTGCCAGCAGCCAAGGGGCAGGGAACTATGGCTACACCTTC	CASSQGAGNYGYTF
NA	few	TRBV10-3	TRBJ1-2	TGTGCCATCACCACTGGGGACACTTCTATGGAGGGCTACACCTTC	CAITTGDTSMEGYTF
TRBD2	NA	TRBV15	TRBJ2-3	TGTGCCACCAGCAGAGTGGCGGGACTAGCTGGAGATACGCAGTATTTT	CATSRVAGLAGDTQYF
NA	many	TRBV5-1	TRBJ2-1	TGCGCCAGCAGCCCGGAGGGTATATACAATGAGCAGTTCTTC	CASSPEGIYNEQFF
NA	few	TRBV7-3	TRBJ2-2	TGTGCCAGCAGCCGCGGGACTAACACCGGGGAGCTGTTTTTT	CASSRGTNTGELFF
NA	NA	TRBV5-1	TRBJ2-3	TGCGCCAGCAGCGGGACTCCTCAGGAGGATACGCAGTATTTT	CASSGTPQEDTQYF
NA	NA	TRBV20-1	TRBJ2-3	TGCAGTGCTCGGAGTATTGATACGCAGTATTTT	CSARSIDTQYF
NA	NA	TRBV30	TRBJ2-1	TGTGCCTGGAGTGTACGAGGTGGAAATGAGCAGTTCTTC	CAWSVRGGNEQFF
NA	NA	TRBV7-2	TRBJ1-4	TGTGCCAGCAGCTCCGGGCCTCCAAATGAAAAACTGTTTTTT	CASSSGPPNEKLFF
NA	few	TRBV7-6	TRBJ2-5	TGTGCCAGCAGCTTATCCGCTGCAGTTGTAGAGACCCAGTACTTC	CASSLSAAVVETQYF
NA	few	TRBV7-2	TRBJ2-1	TGTGCCAGCAGCCAGGGTGGGATCAATGAGCAGTTCTTC	CASSQGGINEQFF
NA	NA	TRBV2	TRBJ2-3	TGTGCCAGCAGTGGAGGAAGGGCCACAGATACGCAGTATTTT	CASSGGRATDTQYF
NA	NA	TRBV7-2	TRBJ2-5	TGTGCCAGCAGCTTAAACAGGCTGGAGACCCAGTACTTC	CASSLNRLETQYF
TRBD2	few	TRBV19	TRBJ2-7	TGTGCCACCCGGGGGGGACTAGCGTCATCCTACGAGCAGTACTTC	CATRGGLASSYEQYF
NA	NA	TRBV7-9	TRBJ2-3	TGTGCCAGCAGCTTAGAGGGGCAGGTAACAGATACGCAGTATTTT	CASSLEGQVTDTQYF
NA	few	TRBV30	TRBJ2-2	TGTGCCTGGAGTCCACAGTCGAACACCGGGGAGCTGTTTTTT	CAWSPQSNTGELFF
TRBD1	few	TRBV2	TRBJ2-7	TGTGCCAGCAGTGCTGGGACAGGGTTTAACGAGCAGTACTTC	CASSAGTGFNEQYF
NA	NA	TRBV7-2	TRBJ2-5	TGTGCCAGCAGCCAAGATCTCATGTCGGAGACCCAGTACTTC	CASSQDLMSETQYF
NA	NA	TRBV6-6	TRBJ2-5	TGTGCCAGCGTGGCAGGTCAAGAGACCCAGTACTTC	CASVAGQETQYF
TRBD1	NA	TRBV4-1	TRBJ1-4	TGCGCCAGCAGCTCCCGACAGGGAGGCACTAATGAAAAACTGTTTTTT	CASSSRQGGTNEKLFF
TRBD2	NA	TRBV27	TRBJ2-1	TGTGCCAGCAGTTTACTAGCGGGGGGCAATGAGCAGTTCTTC	CASSLLAGGNEQFF
TRBD1	few	TRBV6-1	TRBJ1-5	TGTGCCAGCAAACTGGGACAGGGAGGAAATCAGCCCCAGCATTTT	CASKLGQGGNQPQHF
NA	NA	TRBV14	TRBJ2-7	TGTGCCAGCAGCCAAGATCGATACGAGCAGTACTTC	CASSQDRYEQYF
NA	NA	TRBV15	TRBJ2-5	TGTGCCACCAGCAGAGATCGTCTGGGGTCGGAGGAGACCCAGTACTTC	CATSRDRLGSEETQYF
TRBD2	few	TRBV4-3	TRBJ2-3	TGCGCCAGCAGCCAAGCCGCTAGCGGGGCAGATACGCAGTATTTT	CASSQAASGADTQYF
NA	few	TRBV28	TRBJ1-5	TGTGCCAGCAGTTCCATCTCTTGGGGTAATAGCAATCAGCCCCAGCATTTT	CASSSISWGNSNQPQHF
TRBD2	few	TRBV18	TRBJ2-6	TGTGCCAGCTCACCACCGGGACTAGCTAACTCTGGGGCCAACGTCCTGACTTTC	CASSPPGLANSGANVLTF
NA	few	TRBV7-2	TRBJ2-5	TGTGCCAGCAGCTTCGGTCAAGAGACCCAGTACTTC	CASSFGQETQYF
NA	many	TRBV30	TRBJ1-5	TGTGCCTGGAGTCTCGGGGGGGATCAGCCCCAGCATTTT	CAWSLGGDQPQHF
TRBD2	few	TRBV11-3	TRBJ2-1	TGTGCCAGCAGCTGGATTTTCGGGACTAGCGGCAGCAATGAGCAGTTCTTC	CASSWIFGTSGSNEQFF
NA	few	TRBV2	TRBJ1-6	TGTGCCAGCAGGGGAGGGGCCAATAATTCACCCCTCCACTTT	CASRGGANNSPLHF
TRBD1	few	TRBV18	TRBJ2-1	TGTGCCAGCTCACCATTCGGACAGGACCACAATGAGCAGTTCTTC	CASSPFGQDHNEQFF
TRBD2	many	TRBV11-2	TRBJ2-5	TGTGCCAGCAGCCCGCTAGCGGGGGGCTCCAAAGAGACCCAGTACTTC	CASSPLAGGSKETQYF
NA	many	TRBV29-1	TRBJ1-4	TGCAGCGTTGATGGGACGGGAGAAAAACTGTTTTTT	CSVDGTGEKLFF
NA	NA	TRBV6-6	TRBJ1-2	TGTGCCAGCAGTAAAGATGGCGGCTACACCTTC	CASSKDGGYTF
NA	NA	TRBV9	TRBJ1-4	TGTGCCAGTAGTCGGGATTTTGGAACTAATGAAAAACTGTTTTTT	CASSRDFGTNEKLFF
NA	few	TRBV5-4	TRBJ1-2	TGTGCCAGCAGCTTTTTTTCGGGACAAAGCTACACCTTC	CASSFFSGQSYTF
NA	NA	TRBV29-1	TRBJ1-2	TGCAGCGTTGGTGGTGAGGCAACCCAAAACTATGGCTACACCTTC	CSVGGEATQNYGYTF